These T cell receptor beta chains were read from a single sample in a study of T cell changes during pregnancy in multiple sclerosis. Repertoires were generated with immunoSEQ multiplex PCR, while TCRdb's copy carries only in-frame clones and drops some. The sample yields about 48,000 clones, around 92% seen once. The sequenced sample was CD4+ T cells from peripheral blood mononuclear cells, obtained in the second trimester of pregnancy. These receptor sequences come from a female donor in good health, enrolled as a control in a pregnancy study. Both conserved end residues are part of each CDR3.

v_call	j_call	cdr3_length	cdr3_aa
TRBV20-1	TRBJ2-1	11	CSAKRSNEQFF
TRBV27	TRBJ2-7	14	CASSFSGRAYEQYF
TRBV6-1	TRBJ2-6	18	CASSDPGQRGSGANVLTF
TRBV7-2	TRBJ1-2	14	CASSFRQASYGYTF
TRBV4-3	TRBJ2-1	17	CASSQGTAHSSYNEQFF
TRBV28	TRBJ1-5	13	CASSKDTEPPQHF
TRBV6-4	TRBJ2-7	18	CASSALPLQGPSSYEQYF
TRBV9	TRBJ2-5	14	CASSPGTSGETQYF
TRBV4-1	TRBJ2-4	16	CASSQDPAGFGNIQYF
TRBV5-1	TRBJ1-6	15	CASKLIPKADSPLHF
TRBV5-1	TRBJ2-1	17	CASSFTSGRAGGNEQFF
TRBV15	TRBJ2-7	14	CATSPGISSYEQYF
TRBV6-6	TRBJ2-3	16	CASSPMANTGTDTQYF
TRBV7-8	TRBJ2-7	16	CASSLVVLGSSYEQYF
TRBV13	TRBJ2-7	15	CASSLGTLALHEQYF
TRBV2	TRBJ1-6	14	CASRKTADNSPLHF
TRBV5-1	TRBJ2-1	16	CASSLQGADVHNEQFF
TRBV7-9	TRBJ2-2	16	CASSELAGGIAGELFF
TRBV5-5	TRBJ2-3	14	CASSPQTGTDTQYF
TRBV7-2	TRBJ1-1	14	CASSFTGTYTEAFF
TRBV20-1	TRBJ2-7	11	CSASRRELVSF
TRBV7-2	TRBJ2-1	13	CASSLHRAFEQFF
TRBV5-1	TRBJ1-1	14	CASSFAGRNTEAFF
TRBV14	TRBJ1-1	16	CASSQAFLLPNTEAFF
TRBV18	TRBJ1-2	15	CASSLGTGNNYGYTF
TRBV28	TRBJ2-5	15	CASSFYRGYQETQYF
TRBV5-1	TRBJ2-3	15	CASSQPSGSTDTQYF